This T cell receptor beta chain came from a study of blood T cell repertoires in COVID-19. The length of the CDR3 is 14 residues. Trimming took 1 base from V and 8 from J, leaving 14 bases between them. Germline V gene lookup returns CDR1 KGHSH and CDR2 LQKENI. Only in-frame clones appear in the TCRdb table, and some are missing; sequencing was by immunoSEQ multiplex PCR. The table shows a few hundred thousand clones, with 87% occurring only once. Sequencing input: PBMCs or T cells enriched from blood (not recorded which). This clonotype originated in a man aged 30 to 45 in a cohort exposed to, infected with or recovered from COVID-19 (not recorded which). J is TRBJ1-1 and V is TRBV18, with D tentatively TRBD1 (6 bases). The DNA of the CDR3 is TGTGCCAGCTCACCACGGGACACCACGGGGGAAGCTTTCTTT. This translates into CASSPRDTTGEAFF.